These 29 T cell receptor beta chains came from one sample sequenced in a study of T cell repertoires in aging, cancer and after chemotherapy. Rearranged V-D-J TRB sequences were amplified with a mixed TRB-A/B primer pool. TCRdb processed the multiplex PCR reads anew with MiXCR; each CDR3 protein has one entry. The sample yields 1,700 or so distinct CDR3 sequences, almost 40% seen once. Peripheral blood genomic DNA, not sorted cells or RNA, was the template. Sequenced sample: blood. The receptors shown here come from a human donor with a solid tumor.

This chain uses TRBV7-3 with TRBJ1-2; 10 nucleotides line up with TRBD1. J lost 8 bases, V lost 4 bases, and 7 bases had no gene match. Germline assignment: CDR1 SGHTA and CDR2 FQGTGA. CDR3 length equals 14 residues. CDR3 residues: CASSSSGQGEGYTF. The CDR3 nucleotides are TGTGCCAGCAGCTCGTCCGGACAGGGGGAAGGCTACACCTTC. Full variable domain (remainder filled in from reference TRBV7-3 and TRBJ1-2): GAGVSQTPSNKVTEKGKYVELRCDPISGHTALYWYRQSLGQGPEFLIYFQGTGAADDSGLPNDRFFAVRPEGSVSTLKIQRTERGDSAVYLCASSSSGQGEGYTFGSGTRLTVV.

This rearrangement joins TRBV6-5 to TRBJ2-5, with 13 nucleotides matching TRBD2. The J segment lost 5 bases and the V segment lost 9 bases, leaving 12 bases of the junction unmatched. Germline V lookup: CDR1 MNHEY, CDR2 SVGAGI. The CDR3 runs to 16 residues. The CDR3 sequence: CARLLPGLAGTETQYF. CDR3 DNA: TGTGCCAGGCTCCTTCCGGGACTAGCGGGAACTGAGACCCAGTACTTC.

This clonotype came up a few times. This chain connects TRBV6-2 or TRBV6-3 to TRBJ1-1, with D possibly being TRBD1 (6 bases). The CDR3 consists of 13 residues. The V and J ends lost 2 bases and 4 bases respectively, with 8 bases between them. CDR1 and CDR2 (germline): MNHEY, SVGEGT. CDR3 in amino acids: CASSYGGRTEAFF. DNA of the CDR3: TGTGCCAGCAGTTACGGGGGCCGCACTGAAGCTTTCTTT.

The V and J genes are TRBV12-3 or TRBV12-4 and TRBJ2-7; possibly TRBD1 for D (6 bases). V dropped 3 bases and J dropped 2 bases, with 14 bases sitting between them. The CDR3 runs to 15 residues. CDR3 sequence: CASSLDSVRAYEQYF. CDR3 sequence (DNA): TGTGCCAGCAGTTTGGACAGTGTGAGGGCCTACGAGCAGTACTTC.

V usage is TRBV6-5 and J usage is TRBJ2-7; 7 nucleotides line up with TRBD2. This CDR3 comprises 17 residues. The ends lost 7 bases at V and 1 base at J; junction bases unmatched: 16. Germline CDR1 MNHEY, CDR2 SVGAGI. In DNA, the CDR3 is TGTGCCAGCACCCTCTCCGGAGGAGGAGCGGGGTCCTACGAGCAGTACTTC. Its protein is CASTLSGGGAGSYEQYF.

This sequence joins TRBV10-3 and TRBJ1-2, with TRBD1 as a possible D gene (6 bases). Germline V gives CDR1 ENHRY, CDR2 SYGVKD. Trimming left V 3 bases short and J 4 bases short, with 12 bases between. The CDR3 totals 14 residues. In nucleotides, the CDR3 is TGTGCCATCAGTGACAGGGGCGAAGGCTATGGCTACACCTTC. Translated, it gives CAISDRGEGYGYTF.

The V call is TRBV27, the J call TRBJ1-2; perhaps TRBD1 as D (6 bases). V was clipped by 6 bases and J by 11 bases, with 19 bases between them. Germline CDR1 reads MNHEY; CDR2 reads SMNVEV (reference sequence). The length of the CDR3 is 13 residues. CDR3 in DNA: TGTGCCAGCAGCCCAATGGGGGGCCGAGAGTACACCTTC. Translated, it gives CASSPMGGREYTF.

This sequence joins TRBV7-9 and TRBJ2-7; 10 bases fit TRBD2. CDR1 and CDR2 from the germline V gene are SEHNR and FQNEAQ (reference sequence). J lost 2 bases, V lost 1 base, and 5 bases had no gene match. CDR3 size: 16 residues. CDR3: CASSLEASGRPYEQYF. CDR3 nucleotides: TGTGCCAGCAGCTTAGAGGCTAGCGGGAGACCCTACGAGCAGTACTTC.

The V call is TRBV7-9, the J call TRBJ1-1, with D possibly matching TRBD1 (6 bases). V lost 5 bases and J 3 bases, leaving 13 bases between the germline ends. Germline V CDR1 and CDR2: SEHNR, FQNEAQ (reference sequence). CDR3 length: 14 residues. The CDR3 DNA reads as TGTGCCAGCAGCCCCGGACAGACTTACACTGAAGCTTTCTTT. It is translated as CASSPGQTYTEAFF.

This clonotype was observed a few times. The chain couples TRBV30 to TRBJ1-5; the D gene is possibly TRBD1 (6 bases). Germline loops: CDR1 GTSNPN, CDR2 SVGIG (reference sequence). This CDR3 has 14 amino acids. V lost 2 bases to trimming and J lost 6 bases, with 14 bases between them. The CDR3 sequence: CAWSRTAGGQPQHF. The CDR3, as DNA: TGTGCCTGGAGTCGGACAGCGGGGGGTCAGCCCCAGCATTTT.

This clonotype was seen only a few times. V is TRBV5-4 and J is TRBJ2-2, with no clear D. Germline values: CDR1 SGHNT, CDR2 YYREEE (reference sequence). The CDR3 is 12 residues long. The ends were cut back, 3 bases at V and 9 bases at J, with 9 bases in the middle. As DNA, the CDR3 is TGTGCCAGCAGCTCCCCATGGAGGGAGCTGTTTTTT. Protein sequence: CASSSPWRELFF.

This clonotype was recorded only once. This sequence joins TRBV12-3 or TRBV12-4 and TRBJ2-3; D perhaps matches TRBD2 (5 bases). The ends were cut back, 6 bases at V and 4 bases at J, with 14 bases in the middle. CDR3 size: 14 residues. The CDR3 sequence: CASSRGQLADTQYF. CDR3 bases: TGTGCCAGCAGCCGAGGGCAGTTGGCAGATACGCAGTATTTT.

This clonotype turned up a few times. This rearrangement joins TRBV27 to TRBJ2-3; D unresolved. Trimming removed 11 bases from V and 6 bases from J, with 18 bases in between. CDR1 is MNHEY, CDR2 SMNVEV, per germline (reference sequence). The CDR3 length is 13 residues. CDR3 sequence reads: CASAANWADTQYF. In nucleotides, the CDR3 is TGTGCCTCGGCTGCTAACTGGGCGGATACGCAGTATTTT.

The CDR3 here is CASSGDRDRGTYGYTF. In nucleotides, the CDR3 is TGTGCCAGCAGCGGGGACCGGGACAGGGGAACCTATGGCTACACCTTC. The genes are TRBV5-6 and TRBJ1-2; TRBD1 matches 10 bases. This CDR3 is 16 amino acids long. J lost 4 bases, V lost 4 bases, and 10 bases had no gene match. The germline CDR1 and CDR2 sequences are SGHDT and YYEEEE.

CDR3 in DNA: TGTGCCAGTAGTATAGATGCTCGATCGAACACCGGGGAGCTGTTTTTT. The encoded protein is CASSIDARSNTGELFF. V and J are TRBV19 and TRBJ2-2; D unresolved. Trimming stripped 0 bases from V and 0 bases from J, with 8 bases between. In germline, CDR1 is LNHDA, CDR2 SQIVND (reference sequence). The CDR3 sequence is 16 residues long.

This clonotype has a handful of counts. The CDR3 region is CASRPIAPDTQYF. DNA for the CDR3: TGTGCCAGCAGGCCTATAGCTCCAGATACGCAGTATTTT. The chain joins TRBV27 to TRBJ2-3; D unresolved. The length of the CDR3 is 13 residues. Looked up from germline, CDR1 is MNHEY and CDR2 is SMNVEV (reference sequence). Between the trimmed V and J ends, which lost 6 bases and 4 bases, there was a span of 11 bases.

The J gene is TRBJ2-1, the V gene TRBV11-1; the match to TRBD1 covers 9 bases. J lost 6 bases, V lost 5 bases, and 5 bases had no gene match. Looked up from germline, CDR1 is SGHAT and CDR2 is FQDESV (reference sequence). The CDR3 runs to 14 residues. For the CDR3, the DNA is TGTGCCAGCAGCCGGGACAGGGTAAGCAATGAGCAGTTCTTC. Residues: CASSRDRVSNEQFF.

This clonotype was found a few times. This rearrangement joins TRBV5-1 to TRBJ2-1; no reliable D call. This CDR3 has 12 residues. Germline CDR1 reads SGHRS; CDR2 reads YFSETQ. With 1 base removed from V and 7 bases from J, the gap between germline ends came to 6 bases. The CDR3 DNA reads as TGCGCCAGCAGCTTGTGGCAAAATGAGCAGTTCTTC. Its protein is CASSLWQNEQFF.

This clonotype came up a few times. The V call is TRBV7-2, the J call TRBJ2-1, with TRBD2 matching over 14 bases. This CDR3 spans 16 amino acids. The germline V gene has CDR1 SGHTA and CDR2 FQGNSA. Germline trimming cut 1 base from V and 7 bases from J; bases unmatched to any gene: 3. CDR3 coding DNA: TGTGCCAGCAGCTTAGGACTAGCGGGAGGGGATAATGAGCAGTTCTTC. Amino acid sequence: CASSLGLAGGDNEQFF. The full variable domain, in which reference TRBV7-2 and TRBJ2-1 provide the parts outside the CDR3, is GAGVSQSPSNKVTEKGKDVELRCDPISGHTALYWYRQSLGQGLEFLIYFQGNSAPDKSGLPSDRFSAERTGGSVSTLTIQRTQQEDSAVYLCASSLGLAGGDNEQFFGPGTRLTVL.

This clonotype appeared a few times. The rearrangement uses TRBV10-2 and TRBJ2-1; D remains unclear. V was shortened by 2 bases and J by 6 bases, with 11 bases between the two germline ends. The CDR3 runs to 14 residues. Germline CDR1 is WSHSY and CDR2 is SAAADI. CDR3 sequence: CASSEQATSNEQFF. The CDR3 nucleotides are TGCGCCAGCAGTGAGCAGGCTACGAGCAATGAGCAGTTCTTC.

This clonotype occurred once. The gene calls are TRBV6-5 and TRBJ2-2, with D unclear. The V gene's germline CDR1 is MNHEY and CDR2 SVGAGI. The V end lost 0 bases, the J end lost 4 bases, and 6 bases lay between the germline ends. The CDR3 has 14 amino acids. The CDR3 nucleotides are TGTGCCAGCAGTTACTCAGGCTCCACCGGGGAGCTGTTTTTT. This sequence encodes CASSYSGSTGELFF.

In regard to this clonotype: This clone may be a read error of a much larger clone one base away. V usage is TRBV29-1 and J usage is TRBJ1-2; D gene ambiguous. The CDR3 is 12 amino acids. The V end lost 7 bases, the J end lost 8 bases, and 17 bases lay between the germline ends. CDR1 is SQVTM and CDR2 is ANQGSEA in the germline V gene. CDR3 residues: CSAVQSGSGYTF. The CDR3 nucleotides read TGCAGCGCCGTGCAATCGGGGAGCGGCTACACCTTC. The full variable domain, its missing parts supplied by reference TRBV29-1 and TRBJ1-2, is SAVISQKPSRDICQRGTSLTIQCQVDSQVTMMFWYRQQPGQSLTLIATANQGSEATYESGFVIDKFPISRPNLTFSTLTVSNMSPEDSSIYLCSAVQSGSGYTFGSGTRLTVV.

The chain joins TRBV7-2 to TRBJ1-2; no firm D call. Deletions cut 5 bases from V and 5 bases from J, with 12 bases between. The CDR3 contains 13 residues. Germline-derived CDR1 and CDR2 are SGHTA and FQGNSA. Here the CDR3 reads CASSPSTSYGYTF. CDR3 sequence (DNA): TGTGCCAGCAGCCCGTCGACCAGTTATGGCTACACCTTC.

There are a few counts of this clonotype. The CDR3 DNA sequence: TGTGCCAGCAGCCATCCAGGGGGGAGCTACGAGCAGTACTTC. This encodes CASSHPGGSYEQYF. The rearrangement uses TRBV5-5 and TRBJ2-7, with D possibly matching TRBD1 (7 bases). The germline V gene encodes CDR1 SGHKS and CDR2 YYEKEE (reference sequence). This CDR3 has 14 amino acids. Trimming removed 4 bases from V and 3 bases from J, with 14 bases in between.

Points on this clonotype: A much larger clone sits a single nucleotide away, making a read error possible. The CDR3 here is CASSYALVYSTVSENTIYF. The CDR3 DNA reads TGTGCCAGCAGTTACGCATTGGTATACAGCACCGTCTCTGAAAACACCATATATTTT. The chain carries TRBV6-5 and TRBJ1-3; D remains ambiguous. The V gene's germline CDR1 is MNHEY and CDR2 SVGAGI. The CDR3 is made up of 19 amino acids.

This clonotype was seen only a few times. The chain is built from TRBV7-6 and TRBJ1-6; maybe TRBD1 (5 bases). CDR3 length equals 14 residues. The V gene lost 4 bases and the J gene lost 8 bases, with 12 bases spanning the gap. Germline assignment: CDR1 SGHVS and CDR2 FNYEAQ. DNA of the CDR3: TGTGCCAGCAGCTCGCAGGGACCTGATTCACCCCTCCACTTT. This gives the protein CASSSQGPDSPLHF.

V is TRBV7-2 and J is TRBJ1-3; no clear D. CDR1 and CDR2 from the germline V gene are SGHTA and FQGNSA. There are 15 residues in the CDR3. Trimming removed 4 bases from V and 1 base from J, with 11 bases in between. DNA for the CDR3: TGTGCCAGCAGCTCCTCCCTGGGATCTGGAAACACCATATATTTT. Its translation: CASSSSLGSGNTIYF. Variable domain in full (rest from reference TRBV7-2 and TRBJ1-3): GAGVSQSPSNKVTEKGKDVELRCDPISGHTALYWYRQSLGQGLEFLIYFQGNSAPDKSGLPSDRFSAERTGGSVSTLTIQRTQQEDSAVYLCASSSSLGSGNTIYFGEGSWLTVV.

CDR3 sequence (DNA): TGTGCCACCCGCGCGGGACTAGACTACAATGAGCAGTTCTTC. It yields the protein CATRAGLDYNEQFF. The V and J genes are TRBV24-1 and TRBJ2-1; 8 nucleotides match TRBD2. The CDR3 consists of 14 residues. Trimming at V came to 9 bases and at J to 3 bases, leaving 6 bases not matched to a gene. The germline V gene encodes CDR1 KGHDR and CDR2 SFDVKD.

In its sample, this clonotype ranks as large. The V gene is TRBV7-6, the J gene TRBJ2-2, with 11 bases lining up with TRBD2. The CDR3 is made up of 16 amino acids. Germline V gene sequence: CDR1 SGHVS, CDR2 FNYEAQ. The V gene end was trimmed by 1 base and the J gene end by 5 bases; junction bases not matched to a gene: 3. The CDR3 DNA is TGTGCCAGCAGCTTAGAGTCTAGCGGGGGGACCGGGGAGCTGTTTTTT. Amino acid sequence: CASSLESSGGTGELFF.